These 18 T cell receptor beta chains share one sample of origin, sequenced in a study of OX40 agonist ivuxolimab in advanced cancers. Assay: immunoSEQ multiplex PCR; the TCRdb copy retains only in-frame clones and omits some. Here the sample spans more than 100,000 clones, 90% to 95% being singletons. The source material was CD4+ or CD8+ T cells sorted from blood, sampled in a trial of the OX40 agonist ivuxolimab. The receptors originated from an adult with an advanced solid tumor such as melanoma, head and neck, liver or kidney cancer.

CDR3 bases: TGTGCCAGCAGCTTATCGGCGGGAGCTGACACCGGGGAGCTGTTTTTT. The encoded protein is CASSLSAGADTGELFF. The chain has TRBV7-2 and TRBJ2-2; 7 nucleotides line up with TRBD2. The V segment lost 2 bases and the J segment 3 bases; nucleotides outside the gene matches: 6. This CDR3 comprises 16 residues. Germline lookup yields CDR1 SGHTA and CDR2 FQGNSA. The full variable domain, its missing parts supplied by reference TRBV7-2 and TRBJ2-2, is GAGVSQSPSNKVTEKGKDVELRCDPISGHTALYWYRQSLGQGLEFLIYFQGNSAPDKSGLPSDRFSAERTGGSVSTLTIQRTQQEDSAVYLCASSLSAGADTGELFFGEGSRLTVL.

This chain links TRBV11-3 with TRBJ2-1; the D gene could be TRBD1 or TRBD2 (5 bases each). The CDR3 has 15 residues. V was cut by 3 bases and J by 4 bases, with 13 bases left in between. Germline CDR1 is SGHNT and CDR2 is YENEEA. Here the CDR3 reads CASSFGDGQYNEQFF. The CDR3 DNA reads TGTGCCAGCAGCTTCGGGGACGGGCAATACAATGAGCAGTTCTTC. Complete variable domain (other parts from reference TRBV11-3 and TRBJ2-1): EAGVVQSPRYKIIEKKQPVAFWCNPISGHNTLYWYLQNLGQGPELLIRYENEEAVDDSQLPKDRFSAERLKGVDSTLKIQPAELGDSAVYLCASSFGDGQYNEQFFGPGTRLTVL.

This clone was seen a single time. J is TRBJ2-7 and V is TRBV6-6; 11 bases are a match to TRBD2. The CDR3 covers 16 residues. CDR1 and CDR2 from the germline V gene are MNHNY and SVGAGI (reference sequence). V lost 5 bases, J lost 5 bases, and 11 bases stayed unmatched. Here the CDR3 DNA reads TGTGCCAGCAGTGGCCCCACTAGCGGGAGTAGCAACGAGCAGTACTTC. It yields the protein CASSGPTSGSSNEQYF.

The J gene is TRBJ2-7, the V gene TRBV19, with 10 bases identical to TRBD1. J was trimmed by 2 bases and V by 10 bases; bases with no gene match: 5. The CDR3 runs to 13 residues. Looked up from germline, CDR1 is LNHDA and CDR2 is SQIVND (reference sequence). CDR3 protein: CATRGQGTYEQYF. CDR3 DNA: TGTGCCACCCGGGGACAGGGGACCTACGAGCAGTACTTC.

V gene TRBV5-1 combines with J gene TRBJ1-2, with 7 positions matching TRBD1. CDR1 and CDR2 from the germline V gene are SGHRS and YFSETQ. The CDR3 covers 14 residues. Germline trimming cut 4 bases from V and 4 bases from J; bases unmatched to any gene: 7. Written as DNA, the CDR3 is TGCGCCAGCAGCCTTCGACAGGGACCCTATGGCTACACCTTC. This codes for CASSLRQGPYGYTF. Full variable domain (rest looked up from reference TRBV5-1 and TRBJ1-2): KAGVTQTPRYLIKTRGQQVTLSCSPISGHRSVSWYQQTPGQGLQFLFEYFSETQRNKGNFPGRFSGRQFSNSRSEMNVSTLELGDSALYLCASSLRQGPYGYTFGSGTRLTVV.

CDR3 residues: CAASVAGANVLTF. In nucleotides, the CDR3 is TGTGCCGCCTCAGTCGCTGGGGCCAACGTCCTGACTTTC. The rearrangement joins TRBV10-3 to TRBJ2-6; D call uncertain. V was clipped by 11 bases and J by 2 bases, with 10 bases between them. Germline lookup yields CDR1 ENHRY and CDR2 SYGVKD. The CDR3 is 13 residues long.

V is TRBV7-3 and J is TRBJ2-3; D might be TRBD2 (6 bases). The CDR3 has 13 residues. V was pared by 4 bases and J by 4 bases, with 9 bases between. CDR1 is SGHTA, CDR2 FQGTGA, per germline. CDR3 amino acids: CASSSRLADTQYF. CDR3 nucleotide sequence: TGTGCCAGCAGCTCTCGACTAGCAGATACGCAGTATTTT.

CDR3 bases: TGTGCCAGCAGGCGAGGGTGGGGGCAAGGCAATCAGCCCCAGCATTTT. Translated, it gives CASRRGWGQGNQPQHF. The gene calls are TRBV28 and TRBJ1-5; possibly TRBD1 for D (6 bases). The CDR3 runs to 16 residues. Germline CDR1 and CDR2: MDHEN and SYDVKM. V shed 6 bases and J shed 2 bases, with 17 bases lying between them.

V is TRBV27 and J is TRBJ1-1, with unresolved D. Trimming took 2 bases from V and 8 from J, leaving 18 bases between them. The V gene's germline CDR1 is MNHEY and CDR2 SMNVEV (reference sequence). The CDR3 covers 15 residues. CDR3 sequence (DNA): TGTGCCAGCAGTTTAAATGAAAGGGTTACACGCGAAGCTTTCTTT. This sequence encodes CASSLNERVTREAFF.

The chain's CDR3 is CASGRTRGKAQHF. CDR3 DNA sequence: TGTGCCAGCGGCCGCACTCGGGGAAAGGCCCAGCATTTT. The chain combines TRBV27 with TRBJ1-5; no clear D gene. V gave up 8 bases and J gave up 11 bases, with 19 bases separating them. The CDR3 sequence is 13 residues long. CDR1 is MNHEY and CDR2 is SMNVEV in the germline V gene (reference sequence).

The rearrangement joins TRBV9 to TRBJ1-3, with D tentatively TRBD1 (6 bases). The V gene's germline CDR1 is SGDLS and CDR2 YYNGEE. The V gene lost 0 bases and the J gene lost 0 bases, with 19 bases spanning the gap. This CDR3 has 19 residues. CDR3 nucleotide sequence: TGTGCCAGCAGCGTAGCTCTTGAGGGGGGGAGATCCTCTGGAAACACCATATATTTT. This gives the protein CASSVALEGGRSSGNTIYF.

CDR3 coding DNA: TGCGCCAGCAGCCCCCCGGGGGCCGGCAGGGGGGAGCTGTTTTTT. Translation: CASSPPGAGRGELFF. This chain connects TRBV4-1 to TRBJ1-3; either TRBD1 or TRBD2 may supply D (6 bases each). TRBJ2-2 matches the DNA end more closely, so the J call is doubtful. Germline assignment: CDR1 MGHRA and CDR2 YSYEKL. The CDR3 runs to 15 residues.

J is TRBJ2-7 and V is TRBV15; weak D call: TRBD2 (5 bases). Deletions cut 9 bases from V and 2 bases from J, with 17 bases between. In germline, CDR1 is LNHNV, CDR2 YYDKDF (reference sequence). CDR3 length equals 14 residues. The CDR3 protein is CATTGIRGPYEQYF. CDR3 DNA sequence: TGTGCCACTACTGGAATCCGCGGGCCCTACGAGCAGTACTTC.

The rearrangement links TRBV19 to TRBJ2-1; possible D gene TRBD2, 5 bases. Germline CDR1 and CDR2: LNHDA and SQIVND (reference sequence). The CDR3 runs to 16 residues. Trimming stripped 5 bases from V and 0 bases from J, with 14 bases between. The CDR3 bases are TGTGCCAGTAGTTTTTCAGCGGCTAGCTCCTACAATGAGCAGTTCTTC. Translating gives CASSFSAASSYNEQFF.

The chain combines TRBV28 with TRBJ1-2; D may be TRBD1 (5 bases). The CDR3 contains 12 residues. V lost 6 bases and J lost 7, with 12 bases in between. Germline lookup yields CDR1 MDHEN and CDR2 SYDVKM. This chain's CDR3 is CASRTGAGGYTF. In DNA, the CDR3 is TGTGCCAGCAGAACTGGGGCGGGTGGCTACACCTTC.

This clone was detected once. The chain is built from TRBV6-1 and TRBJ1-5; no clear D. This CDR3 is 14 amino acids long. With 0 bases removed from V and 1 base from J, the gap between germline ends came to 4 bases. Germline lookup yields CDR1 MNHNS and CDR2 SASEGT. CDR3 residues: CASSEAWSNQPQHF. The CDR3 DNA sequence: TGTGCCAGCAGTGAAGCGTGGAGCAATCAGCCCCAGCATTTT.

The chain couples TRBV12-5 to TRBJ1-2; TRBD1 might be the D (5 bases). The CDR3 spans 12 residues. The germline CDR1 and CDR2 sequences are LGHNT and FRNRAP. The germline V and J ends were trimmed by 8 bases and 4 bases, with 11 bases remaining between them. CDR3 sequence: CASLGGTYGYTF. CDR3 bases: TGTGCTAGTTTGGGAGGGACCTATGGCTACACCTTC.

The chain employs TRBV7-2 and TRBJ2-7; TRBD1 might be the D (6 bases). The CDR3 sequence is 14 residues long. Germline assignment: CDR1 SGHTA and CDR2 FQGNSA. Trimming removed 5 bases from V and 3 bases from J, with 14 bases in between. The CDR3 spells CASSPRGTVYEQYF. The CDR3 DNA reads TGTGCCAGCAGCCCCAGGGGAACCGTCTACGAGCAGTACTTC.